This TCR beta chain was profiled in a study of T cells in Graves' hyperthyroidism and ophthalmopathy. Findings and limits, study-wide: Most expanded thyroid clonotypes above 0.001 also appeared in blood. Using 13 V-J features, a model discriminated ophthalmopathy from stable hyperthyroidism.

With 5 bases clipped from V and 5 bases from J, the junction kept 6 bases outside the gene matches. CDR3 size: 16 residues. Germline-derived CDR1 and CDR2 are SGHTA and FQGNSA. PBMCs stemmed from less than 13 ml fresh peripheral blood. This clonotype was picked up many times. Its antigen remains unknown. RNA transcripts yielded amplified TCR beta CDR3 regions. During a first-round RT-PCR of the TCR CDR3, the HTBI primer set was used. TCRdb re-derived calls from the multiplex PCR reads in MiXCR, one entry per CDR3 protein. The sample lists 400,000 or so distinct CDR3 sequences; nearly 15% were seen once.

This chain links TRBV7-2 with TRBJ2-1; 13 bases line up with TRBD2. This TCR was sampled from an older woman with Graves' ophthalmopathy. The sample taken for sequencing was blood. This chain's CDR3 is CASSRRGLAGNNEQFF. The DNA for the CDR3 is TGTGCCAGCAGCCGCCGGGGACTAGCGGGAAACAATGAGCAGTTCTTC.